Presented here are 27 T cell receptor beta chains from one specimen sequenced in a study of shared clonotypes between healthy human individuals. Using immunoSEQ multiplex PCR, the repertoire was profiled, and TCRdb retains in-frame clones only, with some absent. The table has around 2.3 million clones, 95% seen once. The specimen was naive CD4+ T cells sorted from blood. As for subset: CD45RA+ positively selected. The receptors stem from a man in his late teens or twenties in good health.

The genes are TRBV10-3 and TRBJ2-3; the D gene is possibly TRBD2 (6 bases). This CDR3 is built from 14 residues. CDR1 is ENHRY and CDR2 is SYGVKD in the germline V gene. Trimming removed 4 bases at V and 4 bases at J, with 12 bases between. The CDR3 sequence: CAISAVSSADTQYF. For the CDR3, the DNA is TGTGCCATCAGTGCCGTTTCTAGCGCAGATACGCAGTATTTT.

This rearrangement joins TRBV28 to TRBJ1-1; the D is unclear. In germline, CDR1 is MDHEN, CDR2 SYDVKM. V dropped 6 bases and J dropped 1 base, with 9 bases sitting between them. There are 13 residues in the CDR3. CDR3 sequence (DNA): TGTGCCAGCAGAGAGGACTCGAACACTGAAGCTTTCTTT. Amino acid sequence: CASREDSNTEAFF. The full variable domain, its missing parts supplied by reference TRBV28 and TRBJ1-1, is DVKVTQSSRYLVKRTGEKVFLECVQDMDHENMFWYRQDPGLGLRLIYFSYDVKMKEKGDIPEGYSVSREKKERFSLILESASTNQTSMYLCASREDSNTEAFFGQGTRLTVV.

The chain employs TRBV2 and TRBJ1-3; D uncertain. The CDR3 covers 15 residues. V shed 7 bases and J shed 0 bases, with 13 bases lying between them. Germline V gene lookup returns CDR1 SNHLY and CDR2 FYNNEI. CDR3 sequence: CASTFAPYSGNTIYF. As DNA, the CDR3 is TGTGCCAGCACTTTCGCTCCCTACTCTGGAAACACCATATATTTT.

This clone showed up just once. The chain links TRBV6-1 to TRBJ1-1, with a possible D match to TRBD1 (5 bases). The CDR3 contains 15 residues. Germline V gene sequence: CDR1 MNHNS, CDR2 SASEGT. V was cut by 6 bases and J by 0 bases, with 14 bases left in between. CDR3 DNA: TGTGCCAGCAGACCCGGCGGAGGGGTGAACACTGAAGCTTTCTTT. Translation gives CASRPGGGVNTEAFF.

The V call is TRBV5-1, the J call TRBJ1-6; the D is unclear. Germline assignment: CDR1 SGHRS and CDR2 YFSETQ. The CDR3 contains 15 residues. V was cut by 0 bases and J by 8 bases, with 12 bases left in between. The CDR3 region has the DNA TGCGCCAGCAGCTTGGTCCCGATGAGGGATTCACCCCTCCACTTT. Translated, it gives CASSLVPMRDSPLHF.

This clone was seen just once. This sequence joins TRBV2 and TRBJ2-7; no reliable D call. This CDR3 spans 11 amino acids. Germline assignment: CDR1 SNHLY and CDR2 FYNNEI. The germline V and J ends were trimmed by 10 bases and 6 bases, with 13 bases remaining between them. The DNA for the CDR3 is TGTGCCATCCTTGTCCGGGCCGAGCAGTACTTC. Translating it yields CAILVRAEQYF.

For this clone: Other DNA sequences in this specimen translate into the identical CDR3. This sequence joins TRBV7-2 and TRBJ2-7; D remains unclear. This CDR3 spans 13 amino acids. Germline CDR1 SGHTA, CDR2 FQGNSA. The V end lost 1 base, the J end lost 2 bases, and 6 bases lay between the germline ends. The CDR3 region has the DNA TGTGCCAGCAGCTTAGTCGCTACCTACGAGCAGTACTTC. Its translation: CASSLVATYEQYF.

For the CDR3, the DNA is TGCGCCAGCAGTGAGTCTTCGGGGTACGAGCAGTACTTC. Translating gives CASSESSGYEQYF. This sequence joins TRBV10-1 and TRBJ2-7; D might be TRBD2 (5 bases). The length of the CDR3 is 13 residues. Trimming pared 0 bases from V and 4 bases from J, leaving 7 bases between. Germline loops: CDR1 WNHNN, CDR2 SYGVQD (reference sequence).

CDR3 DNA: TGTGCCAGTAAAAAGGGACAGGGAGATCAGCCCCAGCATTTT. As protein: CASKKGQGDQPQHF. The chain combines TRBV19 with TRBJ1-5, with TRBD1 identical over 9 bases. Germline CDR1 reads LNHDA; CDR2 reads SQIVND (reference sequence). The CDR3 runs 14 residues. Germline trimming cut 7 bases from V and 5 bases from J; bases unmatched to any gene: 6.

Comments on this clone: This sample includes further DNA sequences coding for the same CDR3. This chain's CDR3 is CASSLNGPNQPQHF. CDR3 sequence (DNA): TGTGCCAGCAGTTTAAACGGACCAAATCAGCCCCAGCATTTT. The V gene is TRBV27, the J gene TRBJ1-5, with D unclear. Trimming removed 2 bases at V and 4 bases at J, with 9 bases between. Germline loops: CDR1 MNHEY, CDR2 SMNVEV (reference sequence). The CDR3 covers 14 residues.

This chain uses TRBV5-6 with TRBJ2-5; 9 bases agree with TRBD1. V lost 4 bases to trimming and J lost 1 base; unmatched junction nucleotides: 8. Per germline, CDR1 SGHDT and CDR2 YYEEEE. This CDR3 has 16 residues. CDR3 amino acids: CASSRLETGGQETQYF. In DNA form, the CDR3 reads TGTGCCAGCAGCCGATTGGAGACAGGGGGCCAAGAGACCCAGTACTTC.

The V and J genes are TRBV4-1 and TRBJ2-6; 9 positions agree with TRBD2. There are 18 residues in the CDR3. From germline, CDR1 is MGHRA and CDR2 YSYEKL. V shed 2 bases and J 0 bases; nucleotides not matched to a gene: 5. The CDR3: CASSQPLAGPSGANVLTF. The CDR3 DNA follows: TGCGCCAGCAGCCAACCTCTAGCGGGGCCCTCTGGGGCCAACGTCCTGACTTTC.

The chain is built from TRBV4-1 and TRBJ2-7; possible D gene TRBD2, 6 bases. There are 15 residues in the CDR3. V lost 1 base and J lost 1, with 11 bases in between. CDR1 and CDR2 from the germline V gene are MGHRA and YSYEKL. CDR3 protein: CASSQVGTPSYEQYF. The CDR3 DNA follows: TGCGCCAGCAGCCAAGTCGGGACTCCTTCCTACGAGCAGTACTTC.

The chain has TRBV2 and TRBJ1-5, with D perhaps TRBD1 (6 bases). The CDR3 is 16 amino acids. Trimming took off 2 bases at V and 5 bases at J, with 16 bases between the two ends. In germline, CDR1 is SNHLY, CDR2 FYNNEI. CDR3: CASSERGGLLDQPQHF. The CDR3 nucleotides read TGTGCCAGCAGTGAAAGGGGGGGGCTCCTCGATCAGCCCCAGCATTTT.

Of note for this clone: Mismatch with germline at one junction end may stem from a read error. The chain links TRBV5-1 to TRBJ1-4; TRBD1 is a possible D gene (6 bases). This CDR3 is built from 14 residues. Germline V CDR1 and CDR2: SGHRS, YFSETQ. The CDR3 bases are TGCGCCAGCAGCGTAGGGGGGGCGAATGGAAAACTGTTTTTT. It yields the protein CASSVGGANGKLFF.

This chain connects TRBV7-9 to TRBJ1-4; unclear D gene. The CDR3 is made up of 18 amino acids. Germline V lookup: CDR1 SEHNR, CDR2 FQNEAQ (reference sequence). Trimming cost V 1 base and J 0 bases, with 15 bases left between them. For the CDR3, the DNA is TGTGCCAGCAGCTTAGAACCTGGCAGATTTGCAACTAATGAAAAACTGTTTTTT. Translated: CASSLEPGRFATNEKLFF.

The chain employs TRBV11-2 and TRBJ2-2, with D hard to call. V lost 3 bases to trimming and J lost 3 bases, with 5 bases between them. Per the germline V gene, CDR1 is SGHAT and CDR2 is FQNNGV. This CDR3 contains 13 residues. The CDR3 is CASSLVDTGELFF. The CDR3 DNA reads as TGTGCCAGCAGCTTGGTTGACACCGGGGAGCTGTTTTTT.

This clone has just one count. CDR3 in DNA: TGTGCCAGTAGTATAGCTGTCACTAACTACGAGCAGTACTTC. Translating it yields CASSIAVTNYEQYF. This chain joins TRBV19 and TRBJ2-7; D unresolved. From germline, CDR1 is LNHDA and CDR2 SQIVND (reference sequence). V was clipped by 1 base and J by 3 bases, with 10 bases between them. This CDR3 is built from 14 residues.

The rearrangement uses TRBV7-2 and TRBJ2-2, with D perhaps TRBD2 (5 bases). CDR3 size: 16 residues. V was shortened by 0 bases and J by 2 bases, with 10 bases between the two germline ends. Germline-derived CDR1 and CDR2 are SGHTA and FQGNSA. CDR3 protein: CASSLALARNTGELFF. The DNA of the CDR3 is TGTGCCAGCAGCTTAGCCCTAGCTCGAAACACCGGGGAGCTGTTTTTT.

This chain joins TRBV6-6 and TRBJ2-7, with 7 bases aligning to TRBD1. Germline CDR1 is MNHNY and CDR2 is SVGAGI (reference sequence). The J segment lost 1 base and the V segment lost 2 bases, leaving 5 bases of the junction unmatched. This CDR3 comprises 15 residues. The CDR3 DNA follows: TGTGCCAGCAGTTACACGGACAGGAAGTCCTACGAGCAGTACTTC. It encodes CASSYTDRKSYEQYF.

The rearrangement links TRBV18 to TRBJ2-7; either TRBD1 or TRBD2 may fit D (5 bases each). Trimming removed 2 bases at V and 5 bases at J, with 10 bases between. Germline CDR1 and CDR2: KGHSH and LQKENI. This CDR3 is built from 13 residues. CDR3 nucleotides: TGTGCCAGCTCACCAGGGGCTAGCCACGAGCAGTACTTC. It codes for CASSPGASHEQYF. Using reference TRBV18 and TRBJ2-7 for the parts outside the CDR3, the full variable domain is NAGVMQNPRHLVRRRGQEARLRCSPMKGHSHVYWYRQLPEEGLKFMVYLQKENIIDESGMPKERFSAEFPKEGPSILRIQQVVRGDSAAYFCASSPGASHEQYFGPGTRLTVT.

On this clone: The sample carries other DNA sequences with the same CDR3. The rearrangement joins TRBV11-2 to TRBJ2-5; 8 nucleotides line up with TRBD1. This CDR3 has 14 residues. Looked up from germline, CDR1 is SGHAT and CDR2 is FQNNGV. V shed 4 bases, J shed 4 bases, and the junction held 5 bases outside the gene matches. The CDR3 nucleotides read TGTGCCAGCAGCTCGCAGGGGGCGGGAGAGACCCAGTACTTC. Its translation is CASSSQGAGETQYF.

This chain uses TRBV4-3 with TRBJ2-3; 9 bases line up with TRBD2. The V segment lost 0 bases and the J segment 5 bases; nucleotides outside the gene matches: 12. CDR1 and CDR2 (germline): LGHNA, YSLEER. CDR3 length: 18 residues. CDR3 sequence (DNA): TGCGCCAGCAGCCAAGACCTTCAATGGACTAGCGCCGGAGATACGCAGTATTTT. Translating gives CASSQDLQWTSAGDTQYF.

This clone was recorded only once. The chain couples TRBV6-1 to TRBJ1-1; D is unresolved. CDR1 is MNHNS and CDR2 is SASEGT in the germline V gene. V was trimmed by 6 bases and J by 2 bases, leaving 10 bases between them. The CDR3 runs 13 residues. The CDR3 reads CASSQEANTEAFF. The DNA of the CDR3 is TGTGCCAGCAGCCAAGAGGCAAACACTGAAGCTTTCTTT.

The V call is TRBV10-3, the J call TRBJ2-2; tentatively, D is TRBD2 (6 bases). This CDR3 has 13 residues. Trimming took off 4 bases at V and 7 bases at J, with 10 bases between the two ends. CDR1 and CDR2 from the germline V gene are ENHRY and SYGVKD. The CDR3 DNA is TGTGCCATCAGTGGACTAGGGGACGGGGAGCTGTTTTTT. Translating gives CAISGLGDGELFF.

V gene TRBV4-1 combines with J gene TRBJ2-3; 11 bases line up with TRBD2. Germline trimming cut 2 bases from V and 0 bases from J; bases unmatched to any gene: 1. The CDR3 consists of 16 residues. Germline CDR1 is MGHRA and CDR2 is YSYEKL. The CDR3 region has the DNA TGCGCCAGCAGCCAACTAGCGGGGGGCAGCACAGATACGCAGTATTTT. Amino acids: CASSQLAGGSTDTQYF.

V usage is TRBV19 and J usage is TRBJ2-1; D gene unclear. Looked up from germline, CDR1 is LNHDA and CDR2 is SQIVND (reference sequence). Trimming pared 4 bases from V and 7 bases from J, leaving 14 bases between. This CDR3 is built from 14 residues. DNA for the CDR3: TGTGCCAGTAGTAAGTTGACGGGCCGGAATGAGCAGTTCTTC. It translates to CASSKLTGRNEQFF.